This T cell receptor beta chain was obtained from a study of long-term antiretroviral therapy in people with HIV. Study-wide results and limits: The range of CDR3 lengths in HIV repertoires proved narrower than that found in controls.

The assay, immunoSEQ v3.0, was run at survey level. Here immunoSEQ multiplex PCR was the method, and the copy in TCRdb shows in-frame clones only, minus some. The sample contains 15,000 to 20,000 clones, more than 65% of which appear only once. Germline CDR1 and CDR2: SNHLY and FYNNEI. Trimming cost V 3 bases and J 3 bases, with 3 bases left between them. This CDR3 spans 11 amino acids. A word on this clone: Its target is unknown.

Treated in the United States were all of the participants with HIV. The input for sequencing was unsorted PBMCs, taken at the start of antiretroviral therapy, before treatment. This TCR derives from a man aged 18-30 years with HIV. This chain joins TRBV2 and TRBJ2-7, with unresolved D. CDR3 nucleotides: TGTGCCAGCAGTGACTACTACGAGCAGTACTTC. It encodes CASSDYYEQYF.